The rows below give T cell receptor beta chains drawn from one sample of a study of blood T cell repertoires in COVID-19. The protocol was immunoSEQ multiplex PCR, while the TCRdb copy is restricted to in-frame clones and leaves out a portion. This table holds just over 80,000 clones, 81% found once. Source material: peripheral blood. The receptors derive from an elderly man with acute or convalescent COVID-19. The CDR3 runs from the conserved cysteine through the conserved F or W. The order of the fields is V gene, J gene, CDR3 protein.

>TRBV18|TRBJ2-7
CASSPTLYSYEQYF
>TRBV29-1|TRBJ2-7
CSGLAGGPDEQYF
>TRBV5-4|TRBJ2-7
CASSLGRDSSYEQYF
>TRBV3-1/TRBV3-2|TRBJ1-2
CASSPWTANYGYTF
>TRBV9|TRBJ1-1
CASSLSRGGTEAFF
>TRBV28|TRBJ1-5
CASSLNSVQRPQHF
>TRBV7-3|TRBJ2-2
CASSLGTSSAGELFF
>TRBV19|TRBJ2-3
CASSIQGSGTDTQYF
>TRBV5-1|TRBJ2-5
CASSLEFSGPQYF
>TRBV28|TRBJ1-2
CASSTGDRGKYGYTF
>TRBV5-1|TRBJ2-7
CASSRGSDYEQYF
>TRBV12-3/TRBV12-4|TRBJ2-7
CASSRRQGAEQYF
>TRBV2|TRBJ1-2
CASNSQGAGGPYGYTF
>TRBV6-5|TRBJ2-7
CASSSYYEQYF
>TRBV7-3|TRBJ2-5
CASSPWGGRGETQYF
>TRBV18|TRBJ1-5
CASSPLQGSQPQHF
>TRBV7-8|TRBJ2-1
CASTKGANRYNEQFF
>TRBV5-1|TRBJ1-1
CASSTQGAFNTEAFF
>TRBV24-1|TRBJ1-5
CATSDNRAPNQPQHF
>TRBV18|TRBJ1-1
CASSPDRLNTEAFF
>TRBV4-1|TRBJ2-7
CASSLAGTSVDEQYF
>TRBV11-3|TRBJ2-7
CASSTFWREKEQYF
>TRBV7-9|TRBJ2-5
CASSLSVETQYF
>TRBV7-8|TRBJ2-5
CASSSFGTPRETQYF
>TRBV18|TRBJ2-2
CASSPATSGANTGELFF
>TRBV9|TRBJ1-1
CASSRHVDQVNTEAFF
>TRBV18|TRBJ1-2
CASSRETGGDSYTF
>TRBV9|TRBJ1-2
CASSVAGRVVDGYTF
>TRBV19|TRBJ1-5
CASSISGQGDQPQHF
>TRBV11-2|TRBJ1-4
CASSSDGTGSEKLFF